This T cell receptor beta chain was captured by sequencing in a study of T cell changes during pregnancy in multiple sclerosis. The ends lost 5 bases at V and 6 bases at J; junction bases unmatched: 9. The CDR3 sequence is 14 residues long. Looked up from germline, CDR1 is SGHNT and CDR2 is YYREEE (reference sequence). Repertoires were generated with immunoSEQ multiplex PCR, while TCRdb's copy carries only in-frame clones and drops some. The table includes some 40,000 clones, 70% to 90% detected once. The origin of this receptor is a female donor with multiple sclerosis, enrolled in a pregnancy study. Sequences were derived from CD8+ T cells from peripheral blood mononuclear cells, sampled in the first trimester of pregnancy. The gene calls are TRBV5-4 and TRBJ1-2; 8 nucleotides agree with TRBD1. CDR3 sequence (DNA): TGTGCCAGCAGTTCTACAGGGGGTTTGGATGGCTACACCTTC. It is translated as CASSSTGGLDGYTF. Complete variable domain (other parts from reference TRBV5-4 and TRBJ1-2): ETGVTQSPTHLIKTRGQQVTLRCSSQSGHNTVSWYQQALGQGPQFIFQYYREEENGRGNFPPRFSGLQFPNYSSELNVNALELDDSALYLCASSSTGGLDGYTFGSGTRLTVV.